The 19 T cell receptor beta chains given below trace back to one sample, sequenced in a study of blood T cell repertoires in COVID-19. Sequencing used immunoSEQ multiplex PCR; TCRdb keeps in-frame clones, though not all of them. The sample lists roughly 200,000 clones; approximately 80% were seen once. The sample consisted of peripheral blood. These receptors were taken from a man aged 50 or older who had recovered from COVID-19.

V and J are TRBV6-1 and TRBJ2-5, with D perhaps TRBD1 (8 bases). V was clipped by 0 bases and J by 5 bases, with 13 bases between them. The V gene's germline CDR1 is MNHNS and CDR2 SASEGT. CDR3 length: 15 amino acids. CDR3 in DNA: TGTGCCAGCAGTGAAGCGATACAGGGGGGGGAGACCCAGTACTTC. Its protein is CASSEAIQGGETQYF.

V and J are TRBV5-1 and TRBJ2-3, with 9 bases that match TRBD1. With 5 bases clipped from V and 4 bases from J, the junction kept 2 bases outside the gene matches. The germline CDR1 and CDR2 sequences are SGHRS and YFSETQ. This CDR3 has 13 residues. For the CDR3, the DNA is TGCGCCAGCAGTAGGGACAGGGCAGATACGCAGTATTTT. Its translation is CASSRDRADTQYF.

This clone was seen only a few times. J is TRBJ2-7 and V is TRBV7-2; perhaps TRBD2 as D (6 bases). Trimming shortened V by 5 bases and J by 3 bases, and 14 bases separated the two germline ends. This CDR3 region has 14 residues. CDR1 SGHTA and CDR2 FQGNSA come from the germline V gene. The CDR3 region has the DNA TGTGCCAGCAGCCCAAGGTCCGGGGGCTACGAGCAGTACTTC. This encodes CASSPRSGGYEQYF.

CDR3 in amino acids: CASSISARTNYGYTF. The CDR3 DNA is TGTGCCAGTAGTATTTCTGCCAGAACTAACTATGGCTACACCTTC. This chain uses TRBV19 with TRBJ1-2; D uncertain. Trimming took off 3 bases at V and 0 bases at J, with 11 bases between the two ends. This CDR3 has 15 residues. Germline assignment: CDR1 LNHDA and CDR2 SQIVND (reference sequence).

V and J are TRBV24-1 and TRBJ1-4, with 8 bases that match TRBD1. The CDR3 covers 12 residues. Germline lookup yields CDR1 KGHDR and CDR2 SFDVKD. Trimming at V came to 9 bases and at J to 8 bases, leaving 4 bases not matched to a gene. The CDR3 reads CATQGAEEKLFF. The CDR3 DNA is TGTGCCACCCAGGGGGCAGAGGAAAAACTGTTTTTT.

The sample holds one count of this clone. The CDR3 here is CAIQGGRGNTEAFF. CDR3 sequence (DNA): TGTGCCATCCAAGGGGGAAGGGGGAACACTGAAGCTTTCTTT. The chain joins TRBV10-3 to TRBJ1-1; TRBD1 is a possible D gene (6 bases). Trimming cost V 8 bases and J 1 base, with 14 bases left between them. In germline, CDR1 is ENHRY, CDR2 SYGVKD. The CDR3 length is 14 residues.

The chain combines TRBV6-2 or TRBV6-3 with TRBJ1-5, with 7 bases lining up with TRBD1. J gave up 6 bases and V 2 bases, and 4 bases lay outside the gene matches. The CDR3 runs 14 residues. Germline loops: CDR1 MNHEY, CDR2 SVGEGT. The CDR3 DNA is TGTGCCAGCAGTTACCGACAGGGCTTTCAGCCCCAGCATTTT. It yields the protein CASSYRQGFQPQHF.

The chain has TRBV11-1 and TRBJ2-3, with 10 nucleotides matching TRBD2. This CDR3 has 16 residues. V lost 5 bases to trimming and J lost 3 bases; unmatched junction nucleotides: 8. Germline V lookup: CDR1 SGHAT, CDR2 FQDESV (reference sequence). CDR3 residues: CASSAYLAGETDTQYF. The CDR3 region has the DNA TGTGCCAGCAGCGCGTACCTAGCGGGAGAAACAGATACGCAGTATTTT.

The chain carries TRBV5-1 and TRBJ2-1; 9 bases match TRBD1. V gave up 6 bases and J gave up 1 base; unmatched junction bases: 11. The CDR3 is made up of 17 amino acids. Germline V CDR1 and CDR2: SGHRS, YFSETQ. In DNA, the CDR3 is TGCGCCAGCACTACAACAGGGGGCGGTTATTCCTACAATGAGCAGTTCTTC. It yields the protein CASTTTGGGYSYNEQFF.

The count of this clone is one. The chain joins TRBV30 to TRBJ2-7, with 7 nucleotides matching TRBD1. The ends lost 3 bases at V and 6 bases at J; junction bases unmatched: 23. Germline lookup yields CDR1 GTSNPN and CDR2 SVGIG (reference sequence). The CDR3 contains 18 residues. CDR3 DNA sequence: TGTGCCTGGAGACCAAAGCCCCCCCTGAGGGGGCTTCCTTCCGAGCAGTACTTC. This codes for CAWRPKPPLRGLPSEQYF.

This rearrangement joins TRBV24-1 to TRBJ2-7; 8 nucleotides line up with TRBD2. This CDR3 spans 12 amino acids. V gave up 7 bases and J gave up 5 bases; unmatched junction bases: 3. Germline V gene sequence: CDR1 KGHDR, CDR2 SFDVKD. CDR3 bases: TGTGCCACCAGCAGCGGGAGAGACGAGCAGTACTTC. As protein: CATSSGRDEQYF.

The chain recombines TRBV28 with TRBJ2-3; 7 nucleotides line up with TRBD1. V lost 5 bases to trimming and J lost 4 bases; unmatched junction nucleotides: 15. This CDR3 is 17 amino acids long. Germline values: CDR1 MDHEN, CDR2 SYDVKM. The CDR3 loop is CASSLPGGRDTADTQYF. For the CDR3, the DNA is TGTGCCAGCAGTCTTCCAGGGGGAAGGGACACGGCAGATACGCAGTATTTT.

The table lists this clone with a few counts. V is TRBV30 and J is TRBJ1-1; 8 bases map to TRBD1. Germline CDR1 reads GTSNPN; CDR2 reads SVGIG (reference sequence). The CDR3 length is 15 residues. V trimming: 3 bases; J trimming: 1 base; junction bases outside the gene matches: 7. The CDR3 DNA is TGTGCCTGGAGCCCCCTAGGACAGGGGAACACTGAAGCTTTCTTT. This codes for CAWSPLGQGNTEAFF. The complete variable domain, with remaining parts taken from reference TRBV30 and TRBJ1-1, reads SQTIHQWPATLVQPVGSPLSLECTVEGTSNPNLYWYRQAAGRGLQLLFYSVGIGQISSEVPQNLSASRPQDRQFILSSKKLLLSDSGFYLCAWSPLGQGNTEAFFGQGTRLTVV.

CDR3 coding DNA: TGTGCCAGCAGCCAAGAAGGGCTAGCGGGGTACAATGAGCAGTTCTTC. Protein product: CASSQEGLAGYNEQFF. This sequence joins TRBV4-2 and TRBJ2-1; 9 nucleotides line up with TRBD2. CDR1 and CDR2 from the germline V gene are LGHNA and YNFKEQ. J was trimmed by 4 bases and V by 0 bases; bases with no gene match: 4. This CDR3 contains 16 residues.

This chain uses TRBV10-1 with TRBJ2-1, with 11 bases that match TRBD2. Per germline, CDR1 WNHNN and CDR2 SYGVQD (reference sequence). CDR3 size: 16 residues. With V trimmed by 5 bases and J by 9 bases, 12 bases remained unmatched. The CDR3 here is CASSLDSGRAFREQFF. The CDR3 DNA follows: TGCGCCAGCAGTTTAGATAGCGGGAGGGCCTTCCGTGAGCAGTTCTTC.

This clone has just a few counts. This chain connects TRBV5-6 to TRBJ1-2; 7 nucleotides agree with TRBD1. The CDR3 spans 13 residues. V trimming: 4 bases; J trimming: 4 bases; junction bases outside the gene matches: 4. CDR1 and CDR2 (germline): SGHDT, YYEEEE. Here the CDR3 DNA reads TGTGCCAGCAGCGCCGGGACAGCCTATGGCTACACCTTC. This codes for CASSAGTAYGYTF. Drawing the rest from reference TRBV5-6 and TRBJ1-2, the complete variable domain is DAGVTQSPTHLIKTRGQQVTLRCSPKSGHDTVSWYQQALGQGPQFIFQYYEEEERQRGNFPDRFSGHQFPNYSSELNVNALLLGDSALYLCASSAGTAYGYTFGSGTRLTVV.

The chain recombines TRBV30 with TRBJ1-1; TRBD1 agrees at 7 bases. Germline lookup yields CDR1 GTSNPN and CDR2 SVGIG (reference sequence). The CDR3 has 13 amino acids. J was trimmed by 3 bases and V by 4 bases; bases with no gene match: 5. The CDR3, as DNA: TGTGCCTGGAACGGGCAGGGGGACACTGAAGCTTTCTTT. Translating it yields CAWNGQGDTEAFF. Complete variable domain (other parts from reference TRBV30 and TRBJ1-1): SQTIHQWPATLVQPVGSPLSLECTVEGTSNPNLYWYRQAAGRGLQLLFYSVGIGQISSEVPQNLSASRPQDRQFILSSKKLLLSDSGFYLCAWNGQGDTEAFFGQGTRLTVV.

V is TRBV19 and J is TRBJ2-1; TRBD1 agrees at 7 bases. Per the germline V gene, CDR1 is LNHDA and CDR2 is SQIVND (reference sequence). Unmatched junction bases numbered 15, after V lost 8 bases and J lost 8 bases. The CDR3 totals 15 residues. As DNA, the CDR3 is TGTGCCAGTTCGGAACGGGGACAGTCCTGGGATGAGCAGTTCTTC. This codes for CASSERGQSWDEQFF.

This clone was found once. The gene calls are TRBV27 and TRBJ2-7, with 7 bases matching TRBD2. This CDR3 comprises 15 residues. The germline CDR1 and CDR2 sequences are MNHEY and SMNVEV (reference sequence). J lost 0 bases, V lost 6 bases, and 8 bases had no gene match. CDR3 protein: CASRPTPGGSYEQYF. Here the CDR3 DNA reads TGTGCCAGCAGGCCCACACCGGGAGGCTCCTACGAGCAGTACTTC.